This T cell receptor beta chain stems from a study of shared clonotypes between healthy human individuals. Study results and limitations: When compared with the clonotypes that were shared by all four sorted-subset donors, the non-shared clonotypes turned out to have lower generation probabilities. Naive subsets generally exceeded memory subsets in estimated richness. Clonotype sharing among donors was expected to depend on sequencing depth.

The ends were cut back, 7 bases at V and 9 bases at J, with 15 bases in the middle. Germline V gives CDR1 MNHEY, CDR2 SVGAGI. The length of the CDR3 is 12 residues. A note on this clone: What it recognizes is unknown.

Clones were read by immunoSEQ multiplex PCR, and TCRdb kept only the in-frame ones, dropping some. The sample includes over 850,000 clones, around three quarters of them seen just once. Sequenced: memory CD4+ T cells from PBMCs. The subset is: CD45RA-negative fraction. The J gene is TRBJ1-1, the V gene TRBV6-5; no reliable D call. The sequence was obtained from a man between 18 and 29 years old in good health. Some clones in this sample may be carry-over from other donors' samples. The CDR3 reads CASKLSEQQAFF. CDR3 DNA: TGTGCCAGCAAACTATCGGAGCAGCAAGCTTTCTTT.